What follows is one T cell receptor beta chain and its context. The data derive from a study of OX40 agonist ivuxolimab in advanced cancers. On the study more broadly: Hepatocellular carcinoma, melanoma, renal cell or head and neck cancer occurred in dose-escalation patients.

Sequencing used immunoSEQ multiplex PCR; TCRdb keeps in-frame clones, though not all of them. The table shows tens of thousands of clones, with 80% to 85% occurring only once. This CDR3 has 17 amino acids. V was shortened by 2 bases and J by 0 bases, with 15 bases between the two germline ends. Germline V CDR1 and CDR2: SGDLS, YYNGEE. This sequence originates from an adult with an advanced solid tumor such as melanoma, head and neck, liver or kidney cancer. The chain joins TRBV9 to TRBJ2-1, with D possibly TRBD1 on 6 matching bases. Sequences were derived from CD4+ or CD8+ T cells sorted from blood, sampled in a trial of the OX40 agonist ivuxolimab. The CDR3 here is CASSVPRRGGSYNEQFF. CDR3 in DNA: TGTGCCAGCAGCGTCCCCCGGAGAGGGGGCTCCTACAATGAGCAGTTCTTC.